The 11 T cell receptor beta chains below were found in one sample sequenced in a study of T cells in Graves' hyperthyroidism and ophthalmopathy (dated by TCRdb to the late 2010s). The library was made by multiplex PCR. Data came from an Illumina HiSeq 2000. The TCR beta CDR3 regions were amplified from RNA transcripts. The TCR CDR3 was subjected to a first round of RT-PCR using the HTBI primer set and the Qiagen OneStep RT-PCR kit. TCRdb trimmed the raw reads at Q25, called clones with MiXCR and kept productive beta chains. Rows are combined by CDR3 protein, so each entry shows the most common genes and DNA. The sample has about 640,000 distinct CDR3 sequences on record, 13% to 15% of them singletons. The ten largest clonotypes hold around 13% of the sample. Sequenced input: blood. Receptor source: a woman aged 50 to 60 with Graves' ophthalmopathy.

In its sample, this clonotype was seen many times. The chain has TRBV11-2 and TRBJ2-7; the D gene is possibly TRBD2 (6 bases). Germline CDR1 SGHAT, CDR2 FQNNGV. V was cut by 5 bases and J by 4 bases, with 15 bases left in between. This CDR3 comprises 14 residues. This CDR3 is CASSPRTNPYEQYF. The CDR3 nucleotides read TGTGCCAGCAGCCCTAGGACTAACCCATACGAGCAGTACTTC.

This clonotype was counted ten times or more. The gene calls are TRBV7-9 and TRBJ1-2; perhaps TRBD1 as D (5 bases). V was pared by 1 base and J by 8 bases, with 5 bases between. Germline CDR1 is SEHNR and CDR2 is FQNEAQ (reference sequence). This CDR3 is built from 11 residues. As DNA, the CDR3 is TGTGCCAGCAGCTTAGGACAGGGCTACACCTTC. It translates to CASSLGQGYTF.

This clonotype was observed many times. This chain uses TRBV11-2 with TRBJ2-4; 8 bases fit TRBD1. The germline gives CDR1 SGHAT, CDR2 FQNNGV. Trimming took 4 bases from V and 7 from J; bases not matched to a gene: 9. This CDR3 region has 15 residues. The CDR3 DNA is TGTGCCAGCAGCTACCTACAGGGGGGACGGAACATTCAGTACTTC. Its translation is CASSYLQGGRNIQYF. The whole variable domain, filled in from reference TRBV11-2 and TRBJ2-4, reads EAGVAQSPRYKIIEKRQSVAFWCNPISGHATLYWYQQILGQGPKLLIQFQNNGVVDDSQLPKDRFSAERLKGVDSTLKIQPAKLEDSAVYLCASSYLQGGRNIQYFGAGTRLSVL.

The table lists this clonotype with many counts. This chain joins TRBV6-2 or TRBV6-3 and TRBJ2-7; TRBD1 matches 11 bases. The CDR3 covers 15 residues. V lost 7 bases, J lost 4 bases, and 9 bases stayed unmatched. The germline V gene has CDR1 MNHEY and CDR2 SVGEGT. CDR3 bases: TGTGCCAGCAATCCGAGAGGACAGGGGGCATACGAGCAGTACTTC. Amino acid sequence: CASNPRGQGAYEQYF.

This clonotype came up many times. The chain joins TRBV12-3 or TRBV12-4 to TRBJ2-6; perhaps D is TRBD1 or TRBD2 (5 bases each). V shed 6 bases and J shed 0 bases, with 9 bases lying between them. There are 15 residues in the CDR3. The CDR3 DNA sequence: TGTGCCAGCAGGGGACCGCGCTCTGGGGCCAACGTCCTGACTTTC. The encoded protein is CASRGPRSGANVLTF.

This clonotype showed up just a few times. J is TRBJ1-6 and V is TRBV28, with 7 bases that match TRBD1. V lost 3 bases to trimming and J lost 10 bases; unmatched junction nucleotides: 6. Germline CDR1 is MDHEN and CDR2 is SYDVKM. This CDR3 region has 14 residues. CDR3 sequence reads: CASSLRGRGSPLHF. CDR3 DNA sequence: TGTGCCAGCAGTTTGAGGGGGCGAGGGTCACCCCTCCACTTT.

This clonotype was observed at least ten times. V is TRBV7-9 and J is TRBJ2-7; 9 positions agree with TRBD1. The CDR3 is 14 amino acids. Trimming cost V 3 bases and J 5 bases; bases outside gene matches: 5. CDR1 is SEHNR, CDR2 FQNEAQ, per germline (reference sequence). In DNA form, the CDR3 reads TGTGCCAGCAGCTTGATGGGACAGGGCCACGAGCAGTACTTC. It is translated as CASSLMGQGHEQYF.

The chain's CDR3 is CATSDPTGDTYEQYF. The DNA of the CDR3 is TGTGCCACCAGTGATCCCACAGGGGACACCTACGAGCAGTACTTC. The chain links TRBV24-1 to TRBJ2-7; 7 nucleotides line up with TRBD1. The CDR3 length is 15 residues. Trimming at V came to 3 bases and at J to 2 bases, leaving 6 bases not matched to a gene. Germline CDR1 reads KGHDR; CDR2 reads SFDVKD.

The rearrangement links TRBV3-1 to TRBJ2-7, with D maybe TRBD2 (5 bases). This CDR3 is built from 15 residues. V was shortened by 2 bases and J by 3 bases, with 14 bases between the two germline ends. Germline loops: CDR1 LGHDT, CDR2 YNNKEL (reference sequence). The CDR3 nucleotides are TGTGCCAGCAGCCAAAACCCCGGGGAGCTCTACGAGCAGTACTTC. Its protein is CASSQNPGELYEQYF.

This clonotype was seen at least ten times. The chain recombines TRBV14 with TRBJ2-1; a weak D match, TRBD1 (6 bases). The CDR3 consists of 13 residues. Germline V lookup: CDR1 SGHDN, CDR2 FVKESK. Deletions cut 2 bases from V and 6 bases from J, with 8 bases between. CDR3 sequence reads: CASSQSRGNEQFF. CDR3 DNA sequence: TGTGCCAGCAGCCAAAGCAGGGGCAATGAGCAGTTCTTC.

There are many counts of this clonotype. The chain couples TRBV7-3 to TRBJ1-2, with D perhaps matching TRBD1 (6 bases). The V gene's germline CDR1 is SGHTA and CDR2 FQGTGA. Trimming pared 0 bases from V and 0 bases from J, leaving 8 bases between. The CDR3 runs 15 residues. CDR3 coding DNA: TGTGCCAGCAGCTTAACCGCAGGGGCTAACTATGGCTACACCTTC. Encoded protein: CASSLTAGANYGYTF.